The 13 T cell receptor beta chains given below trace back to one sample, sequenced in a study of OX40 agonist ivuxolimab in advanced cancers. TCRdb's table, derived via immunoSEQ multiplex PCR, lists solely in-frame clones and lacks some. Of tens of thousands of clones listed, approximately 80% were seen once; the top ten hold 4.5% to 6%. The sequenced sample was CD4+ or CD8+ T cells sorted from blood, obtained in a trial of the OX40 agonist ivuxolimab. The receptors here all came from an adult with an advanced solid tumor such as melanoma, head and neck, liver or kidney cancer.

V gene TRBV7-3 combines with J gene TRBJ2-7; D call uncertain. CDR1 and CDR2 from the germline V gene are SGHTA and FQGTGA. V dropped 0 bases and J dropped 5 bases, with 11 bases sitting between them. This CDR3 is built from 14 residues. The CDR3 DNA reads TGTGCCAGCAGCTTAACGGACCTGAGCGACGAGCAGTACTTC. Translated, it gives CASSLTDLSDEQYF.

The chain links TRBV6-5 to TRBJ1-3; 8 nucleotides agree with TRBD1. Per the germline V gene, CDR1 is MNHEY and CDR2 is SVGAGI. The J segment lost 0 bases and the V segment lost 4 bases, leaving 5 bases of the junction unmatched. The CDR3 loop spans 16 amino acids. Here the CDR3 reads CASSWTGSSSGNTIYF. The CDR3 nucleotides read TGTGCCAGCAGTTGGACAGGGTCGAGCTCTGGAAACACCATATATTTT.

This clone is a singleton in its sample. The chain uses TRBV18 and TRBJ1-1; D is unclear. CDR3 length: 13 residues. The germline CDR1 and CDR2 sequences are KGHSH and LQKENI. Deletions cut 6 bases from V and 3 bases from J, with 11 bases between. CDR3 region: CASSPGVYTEAFF. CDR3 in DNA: TGTGCCAGCTCGCCGGGAGTCTACACTGAAGCTTTCTTT.

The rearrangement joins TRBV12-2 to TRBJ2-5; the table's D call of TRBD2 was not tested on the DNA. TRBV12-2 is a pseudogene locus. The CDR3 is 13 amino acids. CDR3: CASRPGEQETQYF. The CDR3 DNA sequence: TGTGCAAGTCGCCCTGGGGAGCAAGAGACCCAGTACTTC.

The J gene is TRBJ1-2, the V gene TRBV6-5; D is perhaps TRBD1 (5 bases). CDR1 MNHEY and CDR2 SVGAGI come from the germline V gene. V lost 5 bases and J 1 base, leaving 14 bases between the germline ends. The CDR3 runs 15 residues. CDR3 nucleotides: TGTGCCAGCAGTAACGAACGGGGCCTTAACTATGGCTACACCTTC. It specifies CASSNERGLNYGYTF.

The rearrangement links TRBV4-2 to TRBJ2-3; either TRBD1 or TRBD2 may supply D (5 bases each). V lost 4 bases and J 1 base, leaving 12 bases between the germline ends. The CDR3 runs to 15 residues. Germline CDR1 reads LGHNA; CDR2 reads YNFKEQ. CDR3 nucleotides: TGTGCCAGCAGCCGGGACCAAGCGGGCACAGATACGCAGTATTTT. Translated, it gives CASSRDQAGTDTQYF.

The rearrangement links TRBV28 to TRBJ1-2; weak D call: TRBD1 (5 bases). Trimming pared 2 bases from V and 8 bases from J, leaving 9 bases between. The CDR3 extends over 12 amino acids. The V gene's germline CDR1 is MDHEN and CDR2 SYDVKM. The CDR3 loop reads CASSLAGRGYTF. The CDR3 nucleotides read TGTGCCAGCAGTTTAGCAGGGAGGGGCTACACCTTC.

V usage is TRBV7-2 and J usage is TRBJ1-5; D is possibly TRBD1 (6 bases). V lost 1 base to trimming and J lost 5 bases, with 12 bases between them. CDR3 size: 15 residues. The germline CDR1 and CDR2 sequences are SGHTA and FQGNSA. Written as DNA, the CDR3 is TGTGCCAGCAGCTTAGTGGGGGGGGCGGATCAGCCCCAGCATTTT. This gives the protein CASSLVGGADQPQHF.

The CDR3 sequence: CASSLETSGSYEQYF. In nucleotides, the CDR3 is TGTGCCAGCAGCTTAGAGACTAGCGGTTCCTACGAGCAGTACTTC. The J gene is TRBJ2-7, the V gene TRBV7-9; 9 nucleotides match TRBD2. V trimming: 1 base; J trimming: 1 base; junction bases outside the gene matches: 2. The CDR3 is made up of 15 amino acids. Germline lookup yields CDR1 SEHNR and CDR2 FQNEAQ (reference sequence).

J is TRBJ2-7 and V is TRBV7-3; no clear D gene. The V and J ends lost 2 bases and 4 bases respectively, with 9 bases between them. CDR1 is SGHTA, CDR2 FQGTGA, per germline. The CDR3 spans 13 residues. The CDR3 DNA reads TGTGCCAGCAGCTTAGAGATTGGATACGAGCAGTACTTC. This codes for CASSLEIGYEQYF.

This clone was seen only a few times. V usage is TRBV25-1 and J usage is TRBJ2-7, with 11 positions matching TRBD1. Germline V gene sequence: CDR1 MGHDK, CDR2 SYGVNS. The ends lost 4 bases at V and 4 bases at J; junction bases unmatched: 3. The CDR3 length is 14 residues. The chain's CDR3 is CASSGTGGKYEQYV. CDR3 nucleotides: TGTGCCAGCAGTGGGACAGGGGGCAAGTACGAGCAGTACGTC.

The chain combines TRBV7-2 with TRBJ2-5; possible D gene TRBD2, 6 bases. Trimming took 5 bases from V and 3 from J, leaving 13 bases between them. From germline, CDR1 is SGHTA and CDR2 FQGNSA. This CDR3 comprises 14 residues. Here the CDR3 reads CASSPGLSKETQYF. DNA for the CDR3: TGTGCCAGCAGCCCGGGACTCAGTAAAGAGACCCAGTACTTC.

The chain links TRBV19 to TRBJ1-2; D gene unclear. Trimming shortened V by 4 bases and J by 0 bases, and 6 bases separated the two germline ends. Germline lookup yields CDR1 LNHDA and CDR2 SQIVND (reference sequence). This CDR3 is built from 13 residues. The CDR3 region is CASSTLPNYGYTF. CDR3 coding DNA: TGTGCCAGTAGTACCCTGCCTAACTATGGCTACACCTTC.